The clone carrying this TCR beta chain was recorded at least ten times. The target antigen is unknown. The germline V gene has CDR1 MNHEY and CDR2 SMNVEV (reference sequence). This CDR3 region has 14 residues. After removal of 3 bases from V and 6 bases from J, the junction contained 4 bases not matched to a gene. This entry belongs to a study of regulatory T cells in long-lasting Graves disease. Described time point: newly diagnosed GD, antithyroid drugs for less than 3 months. Construction of the TCR library relied on RNA isolated from PBMCs. Whole-study findings and limits: The study found TRBV28, TRBJ1-2 and TRBJ2-5 favored in persistent disease.

Libraries of TCR beta came from iRepertoire HTBI primers plus Arm-PCR of CDR3 regions. Via MiXCR, TCRdb re-called the multiplex PCR reads, giving one row per CDR3 protein. The table lists under 250,000 distinct CDR3 sequences, roughly 20% of them singletons. This sample was also put to use in a study of T cells in Graves' hyperthyroidism and ophthalmopathy. This second study notes: Over 18 months, lack of ophthalmopathy progression marked Graves' hyperthyroidism as stable. From stable hyperthyroidism, ophthalmopathy was separated by a 13 V-J model. Ophthalmopathy, which appeared later, was predicted by the model a median approximately six months before onset.

The chain joins TRBV27 to TRBJ1-5, with 8 bases matching TRBD1. This specimen consisted of peripheral blood mononuclear cells (PBMCs), obtained at new diagnosis, from a patient treated with antithyroid drugs. The receptor was isolated from a woman in her twenties or thirties with Graves disease. The CDR3 spells CASSLGRGLQPQHF. The CDR3, as DNA: TGTGCCAGCAGTTTGGGCAGGGGGCTTCAGCCCCAGCATTTT.